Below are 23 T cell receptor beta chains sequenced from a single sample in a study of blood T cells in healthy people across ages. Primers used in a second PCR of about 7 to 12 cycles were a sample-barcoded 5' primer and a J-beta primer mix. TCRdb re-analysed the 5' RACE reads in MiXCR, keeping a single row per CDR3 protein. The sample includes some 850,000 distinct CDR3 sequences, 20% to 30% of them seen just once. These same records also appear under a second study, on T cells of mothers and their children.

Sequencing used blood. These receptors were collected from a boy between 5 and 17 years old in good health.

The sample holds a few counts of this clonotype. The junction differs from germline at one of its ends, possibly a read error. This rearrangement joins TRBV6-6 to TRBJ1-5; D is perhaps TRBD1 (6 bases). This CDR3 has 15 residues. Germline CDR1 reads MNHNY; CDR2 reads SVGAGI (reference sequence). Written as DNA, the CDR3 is TGTGCCAGCAGTTACTCGTTACAGGGAAATCGGCCCCAGCATTTT. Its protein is CASSYSLQGNRPQHF.

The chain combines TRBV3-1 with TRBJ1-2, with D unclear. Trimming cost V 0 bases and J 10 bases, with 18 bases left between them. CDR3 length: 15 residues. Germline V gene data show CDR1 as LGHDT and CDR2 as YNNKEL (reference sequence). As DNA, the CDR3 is TGTGCCAGCAGCCAAGATAATCGGGGATTTGGAGACTACACCTTC. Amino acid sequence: CASSQDNRGFGDYTF.

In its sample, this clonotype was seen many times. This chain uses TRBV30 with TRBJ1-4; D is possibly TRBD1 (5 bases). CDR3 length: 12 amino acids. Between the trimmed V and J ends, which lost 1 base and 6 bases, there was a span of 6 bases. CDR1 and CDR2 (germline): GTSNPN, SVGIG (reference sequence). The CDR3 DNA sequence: TGTGCCTGGAGTGCAGGGTATGAAAAACTGTTTTTT. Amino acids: CAWSAGYEKLFF.

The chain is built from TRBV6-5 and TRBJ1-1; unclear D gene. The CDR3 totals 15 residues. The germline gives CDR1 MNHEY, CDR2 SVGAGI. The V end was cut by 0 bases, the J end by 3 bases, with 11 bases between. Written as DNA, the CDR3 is TGTGCCAGCAGTTACTCGAGGCAGTCATACACTGAAGCTTTCTTT. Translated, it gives CASSYSRQSYTEAFF.

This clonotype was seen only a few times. This chain's CDR3 is CASTSEGKNTEAFF. The DNA of the CDR3 is TGTGCCAGCACTTCCGAGGGGAAGAACACTGAAGCTTTCTTT. The chain couples TRBV12-3 or TRBV12-4 to TRBJ1-1; D possibly corresponds to TRBD1 (5 bases). The CDR3 consists of 14 residues. V lost 7 bases to trimming and J lost 1 base, with 13 bases between them.

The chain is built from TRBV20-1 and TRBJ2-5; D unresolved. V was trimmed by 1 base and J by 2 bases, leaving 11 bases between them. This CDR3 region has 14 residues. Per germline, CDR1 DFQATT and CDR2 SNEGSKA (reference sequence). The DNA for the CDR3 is TGCAGTGCTAGAGCCGGGCAGGAACAAGAGACCCAGTACTTC. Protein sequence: CSARAGQEQETQYF.

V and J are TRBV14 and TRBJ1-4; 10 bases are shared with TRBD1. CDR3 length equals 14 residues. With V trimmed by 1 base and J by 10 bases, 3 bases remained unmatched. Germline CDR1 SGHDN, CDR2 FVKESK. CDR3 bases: TGTGCCAGCAGCCAAGGGGGACAGGGGCGAAAACTGTTTTTT. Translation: CASSQGGQGRKLFF.

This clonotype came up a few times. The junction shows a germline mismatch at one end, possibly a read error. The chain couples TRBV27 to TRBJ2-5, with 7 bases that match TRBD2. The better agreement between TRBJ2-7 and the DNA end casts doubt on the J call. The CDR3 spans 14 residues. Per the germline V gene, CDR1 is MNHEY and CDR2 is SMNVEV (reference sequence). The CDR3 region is CASRLWGGPYEQYF. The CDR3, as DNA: TGCGCCAGCAGGCTCTGGGGGGGTCCCTACGAGCAGTACTTC.

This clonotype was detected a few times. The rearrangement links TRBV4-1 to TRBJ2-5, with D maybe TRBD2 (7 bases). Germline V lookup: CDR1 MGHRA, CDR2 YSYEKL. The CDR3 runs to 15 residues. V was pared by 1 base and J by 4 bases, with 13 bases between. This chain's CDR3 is CASSQVPGGGETQYF. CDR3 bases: TGCGCCAGCAGCCAAGTGCCGGGGGGCGGAGAGACCCAGTACTTC.

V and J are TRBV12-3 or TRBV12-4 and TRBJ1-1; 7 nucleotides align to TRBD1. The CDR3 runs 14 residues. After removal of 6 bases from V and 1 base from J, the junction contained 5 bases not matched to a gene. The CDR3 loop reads CASSHTGENTEAFF. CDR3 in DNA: TGTGCCAGCAGCCACACAGGGGAGAACACTGAAGCTTTCTTT.

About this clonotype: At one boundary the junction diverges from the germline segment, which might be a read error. CDR3 bases: TGTGCCAGCAGTCCCCCCTGGTCCCACGCCTTC. Amino acids: CASSPPWSHAF. The J gene is TRBJ2-5, the V gene TRBV12-3 or TRBV12-4; D is uncertain. The CDR3 runs 11 residues.

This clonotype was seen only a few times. CDR3 residues: CASRTGSLTGELFF. DNA for the CDR3: TGTGCCAGCCGTACAGGGTCCCTCACCGGGGAGCTGTTTTTT. This chain joins TRBV12-3 or TRBV12-4 and TRBJ2-2, with D tentatively TRBD1 (6 bases). V dropped 8 bases and J dropped 4 bases, with 14 bases sitting between them. The CDR3 is made up of 14 amino acids.

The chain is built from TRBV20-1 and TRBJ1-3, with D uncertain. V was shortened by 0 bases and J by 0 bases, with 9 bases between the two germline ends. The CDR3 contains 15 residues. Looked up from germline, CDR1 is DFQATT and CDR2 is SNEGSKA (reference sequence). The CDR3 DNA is TGCAGTGCTAGAGATGTCTGGACCTCTGGAAACACCATATATTTT. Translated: CSARDVWTSGNTIYF.

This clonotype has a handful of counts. The CDR3 bases are TGCAGTGCTAGCGGGGGGCCCTACAATGAGCAGTTCTTC. As protein: CSASGGPYNEQFF. The chain employs TRBV20-1 and TRBJ2-1; a possible D gene is TRBD2 (7 bases). The ends were cut back, 3 bases at V and 2 bases at J, with 8 bases in the middle. The CDR3 length is 13 residues. Per the germline V gene, CDR1 is DFQATT and CDR2 is SNEGSKA (reference sequence).

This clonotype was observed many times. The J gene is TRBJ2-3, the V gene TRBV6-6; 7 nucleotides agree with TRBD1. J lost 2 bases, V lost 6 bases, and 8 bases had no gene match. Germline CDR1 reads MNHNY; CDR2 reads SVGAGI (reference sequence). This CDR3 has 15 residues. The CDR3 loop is CASSPRDRATDTQYF. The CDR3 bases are TGTGCCAGCAGCCCCCGGGACAGAGCCACAGATACGCAGTATTTT.

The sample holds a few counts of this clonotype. The CDR3 here is CASSLFVQGTSLETQYF. The CDR3 nucleotides are TGTGCCAGCAGTTTGTTTGTACAGGGGACGAGTTTGGAGACCCAGTACTTC. The chain couples TRBV28 to TRBJ2-5, with 7 bases identical to TRBD1. The CDR3 loop spans 17 amino acids. Looked up from germline, CDR1 is MDHEN and CDR2 is SYDVKM. The V segment lost 3 bases and the J segment 5 bases; nucleotides outside the gene matches: 15.

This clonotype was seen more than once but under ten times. The CDR3 region is CATSEPRQGTDTQYF. The CDR3 DNA is TGTGCCACCAGTGAACCGAGACAGGGGACAGATACGCAGTATTTT. The chain is built from TRBV24-1 and TRBJ2-3; TRBD1 agrees at 8 bases. CDR3 length: 15 residues. Unmatched junction bases numbered 5, after V lost 4 bases and J lost 3 bases. Germline CDR1 is KGHDR and CDR2 is SFDVKD.

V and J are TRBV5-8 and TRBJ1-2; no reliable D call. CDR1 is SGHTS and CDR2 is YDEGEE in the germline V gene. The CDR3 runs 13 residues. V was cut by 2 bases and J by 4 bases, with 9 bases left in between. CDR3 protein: CASSFNPAYGYTF. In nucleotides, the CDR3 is TGTGCCAGCAGCTTTAATCCGGCCTATGGCTACACCTTC.

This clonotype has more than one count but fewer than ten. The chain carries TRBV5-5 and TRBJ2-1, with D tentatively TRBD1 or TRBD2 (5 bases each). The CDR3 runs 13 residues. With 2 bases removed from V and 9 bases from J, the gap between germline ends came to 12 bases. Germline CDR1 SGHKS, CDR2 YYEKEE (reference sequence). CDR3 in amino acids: CASSFDRGSEQFF. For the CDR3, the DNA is TGTGCCAGCAGCTTTGACAGAGGGAGTGAGCAGTTCTTC.

DNA for the CDR3: TGCGCCAGCAGCACCCGGGACGGATCAAACATTCAGTACTTC. Translation: CASSTRDGSNIQYF. This sequence joins TRBV5-1 and TRBJ2-4; either TRBD1 or TRBD2 may fit D (5 bases each). Germline-derived CDR1 and CDR2 are SGHRS and YFSETQ. The CDR3 has 14 amino acids. V gave up 4 bases and J gave up 6 bases, with 14 bases separating them.

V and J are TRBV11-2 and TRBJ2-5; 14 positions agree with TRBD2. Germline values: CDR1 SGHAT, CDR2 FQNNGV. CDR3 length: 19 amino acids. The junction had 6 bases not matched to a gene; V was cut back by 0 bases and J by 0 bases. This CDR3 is CASSLDWTSGGTDQETQYF. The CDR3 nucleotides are TGTGCCAGCAGCTTAGATTGGACTAGCGGGGGGACCGACCAAGAGACCCAGTACTTC.

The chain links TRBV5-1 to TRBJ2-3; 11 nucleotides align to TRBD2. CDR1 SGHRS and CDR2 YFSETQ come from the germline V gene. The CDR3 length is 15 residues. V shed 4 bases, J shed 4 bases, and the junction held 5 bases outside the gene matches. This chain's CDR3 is CASSPLLAGADTQYF. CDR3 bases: TGCGCCAGCAGCCCCTTACTAGCGGGAGCAGATACGCAGTATTTT.

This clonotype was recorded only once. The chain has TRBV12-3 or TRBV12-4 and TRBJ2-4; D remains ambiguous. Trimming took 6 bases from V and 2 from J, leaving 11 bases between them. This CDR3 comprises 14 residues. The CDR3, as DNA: TGTGCCAGCAGCGCCCAAACAACCAAAAACATTCAGTACTTC. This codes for CASSAQTTKNIQYF.